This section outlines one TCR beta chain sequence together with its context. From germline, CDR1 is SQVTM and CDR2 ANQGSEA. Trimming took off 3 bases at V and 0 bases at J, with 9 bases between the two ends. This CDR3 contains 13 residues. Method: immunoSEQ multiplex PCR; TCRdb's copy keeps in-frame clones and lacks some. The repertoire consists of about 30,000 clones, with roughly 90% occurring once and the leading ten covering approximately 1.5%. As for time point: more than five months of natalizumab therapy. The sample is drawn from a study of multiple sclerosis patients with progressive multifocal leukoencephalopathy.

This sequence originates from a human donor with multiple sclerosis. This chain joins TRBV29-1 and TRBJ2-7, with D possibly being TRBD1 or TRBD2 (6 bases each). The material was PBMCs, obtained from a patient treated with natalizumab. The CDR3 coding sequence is TGCAGCGTTGATTCGGGGGCCTCCTACGAGCAGTACTTC. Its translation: CSVDSGASYEQYF.